Presented here are 2 T cell receptor beta chains from one specimen sequenced in a study of blood T cell repertoires in COVID-19. Measured with immunoSEQ multiplex PCR; TCRdb has only the in-frame clones, and not every one. The sample carries under 150,000 clones, around 73% recorded once. Sequenced input: peripheral blood. These TCRs come from a woman aged 45-59 years with active or convalescent COVID-19.

The rearrangement uses TRBV7-9 and TRBJ1-1; D remains ambiguous. The CDR3 length is 16 residues. V shed 5 bases and J shed 5 bases, with 21 bases lying between them. From germline, CDR1 is SEHNR and CDR2 FQNEAQ (reference sequence). The CDR3 here is CASSQSSPRVGTEAFF. The CDR3 DNA is TGTGCCAGCAGCCAAAGTAGCCCTCGGGTTGGGACTGAAGCTTTCTTT.

This chain links TRBV12-3 or TRBV12-4 with TRBJ1-6; the match to TRBD1 covers 8 bases. The J segment lost 11 bases and the V segment lost 5 bases, leaving 2 bases of the junction unmatched. CDR3 length: 12 residues. The CDR3 DNA reads TGTGCCAGCAGTGCGACAGGGGCACCCCTCCACTTT. It translates to CASSATGAPLHF.